This is a list of T cell receptor beta chains from one sample in a study of OX40 agonist ivuxolimab in advanced cancers. Method: immunoSEQ multiplex PCR; TCRdb's copy keeps in-frame clones and lacks some. The table lists under 50,000 clones, more than 70% of them singletons. The source was CD4+ or CD8+ T cells sorted from blood, collected in a trial of the OX40 agonist ivuxolimab. The origin of the receptors is an adult with an advanced solid tumor such as melanoma, head and neck, liver or kidney cancer. Both conserved end residues are part of each CDR3. The order of the fields is J gene, V gene, clone size, D gene, CDR3 DNA, CDR3 protein. D genes are given only for firm matches. Clone size is stated in some rows and not others, as once, few, many or a class when expanded.

J gene: TRBJ1-5
V gene: TRBV9
clone size: NA
D gene: NA
CDR3 DNA: TGTGCCAGCAGCGTAGGGGGCCTCAATCAGCCCCAGCATTTT
CDR3 protein: CASSVGGLNQPQHF

J gene: TRBJ2-5
V gene: TRBV30
clone size: NA
D gene: TRBD2
CDR3 DNA: TGTGCCTGGACATCTAGCGGGAGTCCTCGAGAGACCCAGTACTTC
CDR3 protein: CAWTSSGSPRETQYF

J gene: TRBJ2-3
V gene: TRBV9
clone size: once
D gene: TRBD2
CDR3 DNA: TGTGCCAGCAGCCCTCCCCAGAGTAGCGGGAAGGATACGCAGTATTTT
CDR3 protein: CASSPPQSSGKDTQYF

J gene: TRBJ2-3
V gene: TRBV7-9
clone size: NA
D gene: NA
CDR3 DNA: TGTGCCAGCAGCCCAGGGCTGAGAAGGTTCGCAGATACGCAGTATTTT
CDR3 protein: CASSPGLRRFADTQYF

J gene: TRBJ1-1
V gene: TRBV9
clone size: NA
D gene: TRBD1
CDR3 DNA: TGTGCCAGCAGCCGGACAGGGGGAATGGATAACACTGAAGCTTTCTTT
CDR3 protein: CASSRTGGMDNTEAFF

J gene: TRBJ1-1
V gene: TRBV27
clone size: once
D gene: NA
CDR3 DNA: TGTGCCAGCAGTTTAAGCGGGCGGAACACTGAAGCTTTCTTT
CDR3 protein: CASSLSGRNTEAFF

J gene: TRBJ1-5
V gene: TRBV7-6
clone size: NA
D gene: NA
CDR3 DNA: TGTGCCAGCAGCAGCCGACAGGATCAGCCCCAGCATTTT
CDR3 protein: CASSSRQDQPQHF

J gene: TRBJ2-5
V gene: TRBV5-8
clone size: few
D gene: TRBD1
CDR3 DNA: TGTGCCAGCAGCCCGGGACAGGGTCAGAAGACCCAGTACTTC
CDR3 protein: CASSPGQGQKTQYF

J gene: TRBJ1-2
V gene: TRBV21-1
clone size: NA
D gene: NA
CDR3 DNA: TGTGCCAGCAGCAAAGGAACAGGAACTTCTAACTATGGCTACACCTTC
CDR3 protein: CASSKGTGTSNYGYTF

J gene: TRBJ1-4
V gene: TRBV29-1
clone size: NA
D gene: TRBD1
CDR3 DNA: TGCAGCGTTGAGTCCGGGACAGCTCCCGAAAAACTGTTTTTT
CDR3 protein: CSVESGTAPEKLFF

J gene: TRBJ2-1
V gene: TRBV4-1
clone size: NA
D gene: NA
CDR3 DNA: TGCGCCAGCAGCCACCAAGGGGCCCGAAACTACAATGAGCAGTTCTTC
CDR3 protein: CASSHQGARNYNEQFF

J gene: TRBJ1-1
V gene: TRBV5-1
clone size: NA
D gene: NA
CDR3 DNA: TGCGCCAGCAGCTTGGTCAGGGAGGAAACTGAAGCTTTCTTT
CDR3 protein: CASSLVREETEAFF

J gene: TRBJ2-5
V gene: TRBV28
clone size: NA
D gene: TRBD2
CDR3 DNA: TGTGCCAGCAGTTCGACTAGCGGACCCACGCACCAGTACTTC
CDR3 protein: CASSSTSGPTHQYF

J gene: TRBJ2-7
V gene: TRBV27
clone size: few
D gene: NA
CDR3 DNA: TGTGCCAGCAGTTTCCAGGGACGGGATTCCTACGAGCAGTACTTC
CDR3 protein: CASSFQGRDSYEQYF

J gene: TRBJ2-7
V gene: TRBV7-9
clone size: NA
D gene: NA
CDR3 DNA: TGTGCCAGCAGCTCATCTACAGGGTTGGGGGAGCAGTACTTC
CDR3 protein: CASSSSTGLGEQYF

J gene: TRBJ2-5
V gene: TRBV28
clone size: NA
D gene: TRBD1
CDR3 DNA: TGTGCCAGCAGTAAGGGACAGGCCAGGGAGACCCAGTACTTC
CDR3 protein: CASSKGQARETQYF

J gene: TRBJ1-1
V gene: TRBV6-1
clone size: NA
D gene: TRBD1
CDR3 DNA: TGTGCCAGCAGGACGACCGACAGGGGGATTACTGAAGCTTTCTTT
CDR3 protein: CASRTTDRGITEAFF

J gene: TRBJ1-1
V gene: TRBV15
clone size: NA
D gene: NA
CDR3 DNA: TGTGCCACCAGCCTCCCTGGAACACTGAACACTGAAGCTTTCTTT
CDR3 protein: CATSLPGTLNTEAFF

J gene: TRBJ2-1
V gene: TRBV7-6
clone size: once
D gene: NA
CDR3 DNA: TGTGCCAGCAGCTTCGGAGAGGTCAAAGAGCAGTTCTTC
CDR3 protein: CASSFGEVKEQFF

J gene: TRBJ2-5
V gene: TRBV5-5
clone size: NA
D gene: NA
CDR3 DNA: TGTGCCAGCAGCCGTGGGACTGTCCAAGAGACCCAGTACTTC
CDR3 protein: CASSRGTVQETQYF

J gene: TRBJ2-2
V gene: TRBV11-2
clone size: NA
D gene: TRBD1
CDR3 DNA: TGTGCCAGCAGCTTAGGGTTGGGACAGGGCACCGGGGAGCTGTTTTTT
CDR3 protein: CASSLGLGQGTGELFF

J gene: TRBJ1-1
V gene: TRBV5-1
clone size: NA
D gene: NA
CDR3 DNA: TGCGCCAGCACTTTGAGGGGGTCCCAGAACACTGAAGCTTTCTTT
CDR3 protein: CASTLRGSQNTEAFF

J gene: TRBJ2-3
V gene: TRBV5-1
clone size: NA
D gene: TRBD1
CDR3 DNA: TGCGCCAGCAGCTACCCCCGGGACAGGGGCACAGATACGCAGTATTTT
CDR3 protein: CASSYPRDRGTDTQYF

J gene: TRBJ2-3
V gene: TRBV5-1
clone size: NA
D gene: NA
CDR3 DNA: TGCGCCAGCAGCAGCCCCTGGTCTACAGATACGCAGTATTTT
CDR3 protein: CASSSPWSTDTQYF

J gene: TRBJ2-5
V gene: TRBV6-6
clone size: once
D gene: NA
CDR3 DNA: TGTGCCAGCGTATATGGCAGCGCCCAAGAGACCCAGTACTTC
CDR3 protein: CASVYGSAQETQYF

J gene: TRBJ2-3
V gene: TRBV5-6
clone size: NA
D gene: NA
CDR3 DNA: TGTGCCAGCAGCTTGATAGACAACACAGATACGCAGTATTTT
CDR3 protein: CASSLIDNTDTQYF

J gene: TRBJ2-7
V gene: TRBV5-1
clone size: NA
D gene: NA
CDR3 DNA: TGCGCCAGCAGCTTGGGGTCGGATTTGACAGGGAGGTACGAGCAGTACTTC
CDR3 protein: CASSLGSDLTGRYEQYF

J gene: TRBJ2-7
V gene: TRBV13
clone size: NA
D gene: TRBD2
CDR3 DNA: TGTGCCAGCAGCTTAGCCGGGACTATAAGCTACGAGCAGTACTTC
CDR3 protein: CASSLAGTISYEQYF

J gene: TRBJ1-2
V gene: TRBV4-3
clone size: NA
D gene: TRBD1
CDR3 DNA: TGCGCCAGCAGCCCACCCCGGGACAGGGGGCTCTGGGGCTACACCTTC
CDR3 protein: CASSPPRDRGLWGYTF

J gene: TRBJ2-7
V gene: TRBV5-4
clone size: once
D gene: TRBD2
CDR3 DNA: TGTGCCAGCAGCCAGGGACTAGCGGATTACGAGCAGTACTTC
CDR3 protein: CASSQGLADYEQYF

J gene: TRBJ1-2
V gene: TRBV28
clone size: NA
D gene: TRBD1
CDR3 DNA: TGTGCCAGCAGCCCACCCCCAGGGGGCGGTAGGTATGGCTACACCTTC
CDR3 protein: CASSPPPGGGRYGYTF

J gene: TRBJ2-5
V gene: TRBV27
clone size: NA
D gene: TRBD2
CDR3 DNA: TGTGCCAGCAGTCCCCGCGGGAGGGGGGAGACCCAGTACTTC
CDR3 protein: CASSPRGRGETQYF

J gene: TRBJ1-6
V gene: TRBV25-1
clone size: NA
D gene: NA
CDR3 DNA: TGTGCCAGCAGTGACAGGGGCTCACCCCTCCACTTT
CDR3 protein: CASSDRGSPLHF

J gene: TRBJ1-4
V gene: TRBV15
clone size: NA
D gene: NA
CDR3 DNA: TGTGCCACCAGCAGACGCAGCTATAATGAAAAACTGTTTTTT
CDR3 protein: CATSRRSYNEKLFF

J gene: TRBJ2-7
V gene: TRBV5-1
clone size: NA
D gene: NA
CDR3 DNA: TGCGCCAGCAGCATACAGGGAACGGACCCCTCCTACGAGCAGTACTTC
CDR3 protein: CASSIQGTDPSYEQYF

J gene: TRBJ1-1
V gene: TRBV28
clone size: NA
D gene: NA
CDR3 DNA: TGTGCCAGCAGTATCCCGGGGAACACTGAAGCTTTCTTT
CDR3 protein: CASSIPGNTEAFF

J gene: TRBJ2-7
V gene: TRBV2
clone size: NA
D gene: NA
CDR3 DNA: TGTGCCAGCACCGTAACATACGAGCAGTACTTC
CDR3 protein: CASTVTYEQYF

J gene: TRBJ2-6
V gene: TRBV5-1
clone size: once
D gene: NA
CDR3 DNA: TGCGCCAGCAGCCAATACTCTGGGGCCAACGTCCTGACTTTC
CDR3 protein: CASSQYSGANVLTF

J gene: TRBJ1-6
V gene: TRBV2
clone size: NA
D gene: NA
CDR3 DNA: TGTGCCAGCAGAAGGGAGAGCTCCTATAATTCACCCCTCCACTTT
CDR3 protein: CASRRESSYNSPLHF

J gene: TRBJ2-2
V gene: TRBV7-3
clone size: NA
D gene: TRBD1
CDR3 DNA: TGTGCCAGCAGCCCCTCGACAGGGCTCGAGACCGGGGAGCTGTTTTTT
CDR3 protein: CASSPSTGLETGELFF

J gene: TRBJ2-1
V gene: TRBV18
clone size: NA
D gene: TRBD2
CDR3 DNA: TGTGCCAGCTCACCTGGGACTAGCGGGAGGAACTCCTACAATGAGCAGTTCTTC
CDR3 protein: CASSPGTSGRNSYNEQFF

J gene: TRBJ2-6
V gene: TRBV7-2
clone size: NA
D gene: NA
CDR3 DNA: TGTGCCAGCAGCTCTGGACAGCTGAGGGCCAACGTCCTGACTTTC
CDR3 protein: CASSSGQLRANVLTF

J gene: TRBJ2-1
V gene: TRBV6-6
clone size: NA
D gene: TRBD2
CDR3 DNA: TGTGCCAGCAGTCTAACTAGCGAGGGCGAGCAGTTCTTC
CDR3 protein: CASSLTSEGEQFF

J gene: TRBJ2-1
V gene: TRBV5-1
clone size: NA
D gene: TRBD1
CDR3 DNA: TGCGCCAGCAGCCGGGACAGGGGCTACAATGAGCAGTTCTTC
CDR3 protein: CASSRDRGYNEQFF

J gene: TRBJ2-5
V gene: TRBV11-2
clone size: NA
D gene: NA
CDR3 DNA: TGTGCCAGCAGCCCGGGACCGCAAGAGACCCAGTACTTC
CDR3 protein: CASSPGPQETQYF